This entry features one T cell receptor (beta chain) sequence. The antigen remains unidentified. The length of the CDR3 is 16 residues. Germline CDR1 KGHSH, CDR2 LQKENI. Deletions cut 4 bases from V and 1 base from J, with 16 bases between. This sample is part of a study of shared clonotypes between healthy human individuals. Each subset's genomic DNA was shared equally among a number of immunoSEQ plates. TCRdb's table, derived via immunoSEQ multiplex PCR, lists solely in-frame clones and lacks some. The sample includes about 2.5 million clones, around 90% of them seen just once. Study observations and caveats: Generation probabilities were higher for clonotypes shared across all four sorted-subset donors than for unshared ones.

This clonotype originated in a man aged 18 to 29 in good health. Some clones in this sample may be carry-over from other donors' samples. Material: naive CD4+ T cells from PBMCs. Documented subset: CD45RA+ positively selected. The chain carries TRBV18 and TRBJ1-1; D gene ambiguous. The CDR3 loop reads CASSLTAPETNTEAFF. CDR3 nucleotide sequence: TGTGCCAGCTCACTAACGGCCCCTGAGACGAACACTGAAGCTTTCTTT.